These 22 T cell receptor beta chains were all obtained from the same sample, sequenced in a study of regulatory T cells in long-lasting Graves disease. Investigators prepared the TCR beta libraries by applying iRepertoire HTBI primers and Arm-PCR of CDR3 regions. TCRdb reprocessed the multiplex PCR reads via MiXCR and lists one record per CDR3 protein. The repertoire holds 400,000 to 600,000 distinct CDR3 sequences, about a fifth seen once, with roughly 7.1% in the top ten. The time point here: persistent/refractory GD, antithyroid drugs over 5 years with positive TRAb. Making the TCR library involved RNA that had been extracted from PBMCs. Sample: peripheral blood mononuclear cells (PBMCs), taken when the disease was refractory, from a patient treated with antithyroid drugs. These TCRs come from a female donor with Graves disease.

J is TRBJ2-7 and V is TRBV5-4; D is perhaps TRBD1 or TRBD2 (5 bases each). Germline V gene sequence: CDR1 SGHNT, CDR2 YYREEE (reference sequence). V lost 0 bases and J lost 4, with 17 bases in between. The CDR3 is made up of 16 amino acids. The CDR3 DNA reads TGTGCCAGCAGCTTGGCCAAGACCCTGGGGGATTACGAGCAGTACTTC. Protein sequence: CASSLAKTLGDYEQYF.

The rearrangement joins TRBV15 to TRBJ2-7, with 14 positions matching TRBD2. V dropped 0 bases and J dropped 0; count of bases not matched to a gene: 10. The CDR3 is 20 residues long. The germline gives CDR1 LNHNV, CDR2 YYDKDF (reference sequence). The CDR3 coding sequence is TGTGCCACCAGCAGAGATACGAAGGGACTAGCGGGAGCACACTCCTACGAGCAGTACTTC. It encodes CATSRDTKGLAGAHSYEQYF.

This clonotype was seen ten or more times. The chain joins TRBV12-3 or TRBV12-4 to TRBJ2-2, with TRBD2 as a possible D gene (6 bases). The CDR3 consists of 13 residues. V lost 8 bases, J lost 2 bases, and 9 bases lay in between. The CDR3 spells CASWTINTGELFF. The CDR3 DNA reads TGTGCCAGCTGGACTATAAACACCGGGGAGCTGTTTTTT.

In its sample, this clonotype was seen many times. The rearrangement uses TRBV28 and TRBJ1-5; maybe TRBD1 (6 bases). CDR3 length: 13 amino acids. Deletions cut 7 bases from V and 6 bases from J, with 13 bases between. The V gene's germline CDR1 is MDHEN and CDR2 SYDVKM. The CDR3 sequence is CASNRDTIQPQHF. The CDR3 DNA is TGTGCCAGCAACCGGGACACCATTCAGCCCCAGCATTTT.

This chain links TRBV5-1 with TRBJ1-5, with 7 bases matching TRBD1. J gave up 3 bases and V 4 bases, and 10 bases lay outside the gene matches. Germline CDR1 is SGHRS and CDR2 is YFSETQ. The CDR3 runs 16 residues. The CDR3 here is CASSPVGTANNQPQHF. CDR3 nucleotides: TGCGCCAGCAGCCCGGTAGGGACAGCCAACAATCAGCCCCAGCATTTT.

This clonotype showed up many times. The CDR3 DNA follows: TGCAGCGTTGAAGGCAGTTCTGGGGAGACCCAGTACTTC. Its translation: CSVEGSSGETQYF. This chain joins TRBV29-1 and TRBJ2-5; D call uncertain. The CDR3 covers 13 residues. V was shortened by 1 base and J by 5 bases, with 11 bases between the two germline ends. The germline V gene has CDR1 SQVTM and CDR2 ANQGSEA.

Turning to this clonotype: A much larger clone lies one base from this, so it may be a read error. CDR3: CASSLDDTSEAFF. The CDR3 region has the DNA TGTGCCAGCAGCTTAGATGATACAAGTGAAGCTTTCTTT. The chain joins TRBV7-3 to TRBJ1-1; D unresolved. CDR3 length equals 13 residues. Germline lookup yields CDR1 SGHTA and CDR2 FQGTGA. Between the trimmed V and J ends, which lost 2 bases and 7 bases, there was a span of 11 bases.

V gene TRBV29-1 combines with J gene TRBJ1-1; TRBD1 matches at 9 bases. The germline V gene encodes CDR1 SQVTM and CDR2 ANQGSEA. The length of the CDR3 is 13 residues. J was trimmed by 5 bases and V by 4 bases; bases with no gene match: 5. CDR3 region: CSVVGTGRTEAFF. The CDR3 DNA sequence: TGCAGCGTTGTTGGGACAGGGAGGACTGAAGCTTTCTTT.

The chain joins TRBV20-1 to TRBJ1-2; no reliable D call. Germline V CDR1 and CDR2: DFQATT, SNEGSKA (reference sequence). With 4 bases removed from V and 9 bases from J, the gap between germline ends came to 12 bases. The CDR3 runs 11 residues. This chain's CDR3 is CSAIGMESYTF. CDR3 nucleotide sequence: TGCAGTGCTATCGGTATGGAAAGCTACACCTTC.

This clonotype was seen more than once but under ten times. The rearrangement joins TRBV5-1 to TRBJ1-4; TRBD1 might be the D (6 bases). V was pared by 0 bases and J by 8 bases, with 14 bases between. Germline-derived CDR1 and CDR2 are SGHRS and YFSETQ. The CDR3 sequence is 15 residues long. The DNA for the CDR3 is TGCGCCAGCAGCTTGGAGGGAACAGGGAGGGAAAAACTGTTTTTT. This translates into CASSLEGTGREKLFF.

This clonotype was detected many times. The chain combines TRBV29-1 with TRBJ1-2; D possibly corresponds to TRBD1 (6 bases). The CDR3 length is 15 residues. CDR1 is SQVTM, CDR2 ANQGSEA, per germline. The V end lost 5 bases, the J end lost 8 bases, and 24 bases lay between the germline ends. DNA for the CDR3: TGCAGCGTTCCTCCCTCAGAAGGGGGGATTGAAGGCTACACCTTC. Its translation is CSVPPSEGGIEGYTF.

The chain has TRBV6-1 and TRBJ2-3; TRBD2 agrees at 15 bases. Germline trimming cut 6 bases from V and 6 bases from J; bases unmatched to any gene: 10. The CDR3 contains 17 residues. Germline CDR1 and CDR2: MNHNS and SASEGT. The DNA of the CDR3 is TGTGCCAGCAGGTGGACTAGCGGGGGGGCCGGAGGGGATACGCAGTATTTT. This sequence encodes CASRWTSGGAGGDTQYF.

This clonotype occurred many times. J is TRBJ2-5 and V is TRBV11-3; tentative D call: TRBD2 (6 bases). Germline V gene sequence: CDR1 SGHNT, CDR2 YENEEA. The CDR3 extends over 13 amino acids. The germline V and J ends were trimmed by 3 bases and 3 bases, with 8 bases remaining between them. The CDR3: CASSFTSKETQYF. DNA for the CDR3: TGTGCCAGCAGCTTTACTAGCAAAGAGACCCAGTACTTC.

In its sample, this clonotype was seen many times. The V gene is TRBV6-6, the J gene TRBJ1-1; D possibly corresponds to TRBD1 (6 bases). Germline V gives CDR1 MNHNY, CDR2 SVGAGI (reference sequence). V gave up 0 bases and J gave up 9 bases, with 11 bases separating them. The CDR3 length is 13 residues. The CDR3 sequence is CASSYSTGGQAFF. The CDR3 nucleotides are TGTGCCAGCAGTTACTCGACAGGCGGTCAAGCTTTCTTT.

The CDR3 loop is CSATGLAGADEQFF. DNA for the CDR3: TGCAGTGCTACGGGACTAGCGGGAGCTGATGAGCAGTTCTTC. The chain has TRBV20-1 and TRBJ2-1; 14 nucleotides align to TRBD2. The length of the CDR3 is 14 residues. Looked up from germline, CDR1 is DFQATT and CDR2 is SNEGSKA (reference sequence). J lost 8 bases, V lost 4 bases, and 4 bases had no gene match.

V is TRBV3-1 and J is TRBJ2-5; D may be TRBD1 or TRBD2 (5 bases each). Germline V gene data show CDR1 as LGHDT and CDR2 as YNNKEL (reference sequence). The CDR3 runs 16 residues. The V end lost 8 bases, the J end lost 4 bases, and 23 bases lay between the germline ends. As DNA, the CDR3 is TGTGCCAGCGGAACTTCCGGGATAGGGACCCCAGAGACCCAGTACTTC. Translated, it gives CASGTSGIGTPETQYF.

V is TRBV7-2 and J is TRBJ2-5; D uncertain. The J call may not be correct, given that the DNA end is closer to TRBJ2-1. CDR3 length: 13 amino acids. Germline-derived CDR1 and CDR2 are SGHTA and FQGNSA. The CDR3 sequence: CASSHWGYHEQFF. CDR3 bases: TGTGCCAGCAGCCATTGGGGTTATCATGAGCAGTTCTTC.

V is TRBV11-2 and J is TRBJ2-5; D not certain. This CDR3 has 14 amino acids. The germline CDR1 and CDR2 sequences are SGHAT and FQNNGV. Deletions cut 5 bases from V and 1 base from J, with 11 bases between. The CDR3 region has the DNA TGTGCCAGCAGCCCCCGCATAGGCCAAGAGACCCAGTACTTC. Protein product: CASSPRIGQETQYF.

As concerns this clonotype: This may stem from a read error, because a much larger clone lies one nucleotide away. The V and J genes are TRBV28 and TRBJ2-2; D uncertain. The length of the CDR3 is 13 residues. Germline CDR1 MDHEN, CDR2 SYDVKM. Trimming pared 9 bases from V and 2 bases from J, leaving 10 bases between. The CDR3 nucleotides are TGTGCCAGTGGGCTCGGCAACACCGGGGAGCTGTTTTTT. Amino acids: CASGLGNTGELFF.

The chain uses TRBV30 and TRBJ1-6; maybe TRBD1 (6 bases). Germline V lookup: CDR1 GTSNPN, CDR2 SVGIG (reference sequence). V gave up 3 bases and J gave up 10 bases, with 13 bases separating them. This CDR3 is 13 amino acids long. The CDR3 reads CAWSLFRGSPLHF. The CDR3, as DNA: TGTGCCTGGAGCCTCTTCAGGGGATCACCCCTCCACTTT.

The chain links TRBV11-3 to TRBJ2-5; weak D call: TRBD1 (5 bases). The CDR3 is 15 residues long. With 2 bases removed from V and 2 bases from J, the gap between germline ends came to 12 bases. Germline CDR1 and CDR2: SGHNT and YENEEA. CDR3 in amino acids: CASSLFWGGQETQYF. The CDR3 region has the DNA TGTGCCAGCAGCTTATTCTGGGGCGGTCAAGAGACCCAGTACTTC.

The table lists this clonotype with many counts. The V call is TRBV27, the J call TRBJ1-5; 8 nucleotides line up with TRBD1. With V trimmed by 3 bases and J by 7 bases, 8 bases remained unmatched. Germline V gene data show CDR1 as MNHEY and CDR2 as SMNVEV (reference sequence). The CDR3 length is 15 residues. The CDR3 region is CASSLFRGLSQPQHF. In nucleotides, the CDR3 is TGTGCCAGCAGTTTGTTCAGGGGGCTAAGCCAGCCCCAGCATTTT.